This T cell receptor (beta chain) was observed in a study of T cell responses to AZD1222 COVID-19 vaccine. General study findings and limits: The donor group comprised mostly white British people and more females; the analysis possibly underestimated clonal diversity. Regions left unmutated in variants are reportedly the target of nearly half of spike-specific TCRs. Samples come after the peak T cell response, not at day 14. Two AZD1222 administrations were followed by greater Spike-specific TCR breadth and depth.

As regards this clone: Its antigen is not known.

V shed 5 bases and J 5 bases; nucleotides not matched to a gene: 4. This CDR3 comprises 15 residues. CDR1 MRHNA and CDR2 SNTAGT come from the germline V gene. The table came from immunoSEQ multiplex PCR; TCRdb's copy has only in-frame clones and leaves some out. Of around 220,000 clones in the sample, around 94% were seen once. The clonotype comes from an adult who received the MenACWY meningococcal vaccine as a control. The rearrangement uses TRBV6-4 and TRBJ2-1, with 12 bases aligning to TRBD2. The source was peripheral blood, collected 28 days after the second dose of the MenACWY control vaccine. In DNA, the CDR3 is TGTGCCAGCAGTACCGGACTAGCGGGGAACAATGAGCAGTTCTTC. Its protein product is CASSTGLAGNNEQFF.